Given below is one TCR beta chain in context. Trimming pared 3 bases from V and 3 bases from J, leaving 11 bases between. Looked up from germline, CDR1 is DFQATT and CDR2 is SNEGSKA (reference sequence). This CDR3 spans 14 amino acids. Sequencing was performed with immunoSEQ multiplex PCR; in TCRdb, only in-frame clones are kept and a portion is missing. The table shows around 250,000 clones, with roughly 89% occurring only once. Treatment noted: some 19 received Ad26.COV2.S at low or high dose, single or two shots; 5 received placebo; per-sample allocation not given. At day 63 after the first vaccine or placebo injection, samples were drawn. The data were taken from a study of Ad26.COV2.S vaccination and SARS-CoV-2 variants. Looking at the study overall: A COV1001 Ad26.COV2.S trial-arm participant provided the sample. Once or twice, 56 days apart, Ad26.COV2.S was delivered intramuscularly.

The receptor was isolated from a person aged 18-60 years who received the Ad26.COV2.S COVID-19 vaccine or a placebo. V is TRBV20-1 and J is TRBJ2-2, with a possible D match to TRBD1 (6 bases). The specimen comprised peripheral blood, sampled in a trial of Ad26.COV2.S vaccine versus placebo. In nucleotides, the CDR3 is TGCAGTGCTAGTTCAGGGGAGTACACCGGGGAGCTGTTTTTT. Amino acids: CSASSGEYTGELFF.